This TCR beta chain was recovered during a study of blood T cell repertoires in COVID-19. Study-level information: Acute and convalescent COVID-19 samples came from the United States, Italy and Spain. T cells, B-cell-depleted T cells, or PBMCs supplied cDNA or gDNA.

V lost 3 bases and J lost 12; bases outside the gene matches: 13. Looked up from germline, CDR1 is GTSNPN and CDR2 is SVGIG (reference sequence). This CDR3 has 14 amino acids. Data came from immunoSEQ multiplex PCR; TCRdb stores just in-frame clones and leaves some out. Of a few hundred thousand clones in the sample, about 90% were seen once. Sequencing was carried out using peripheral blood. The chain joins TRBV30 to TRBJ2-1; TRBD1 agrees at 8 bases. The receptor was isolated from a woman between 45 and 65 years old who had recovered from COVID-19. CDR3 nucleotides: TGTGCCTGGAGGCTGAGGACAGGGTTTCAGTGGCAGTTCTTC. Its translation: CAWRLRTGFQWQFF.